This TCR beta chain emerged from a study of beta chain features in type 1 diabetes. The overall study: Sorted cells examined across all samples numbered 107,917,701.

Trimming stripped 3 bases from V and 6 bases from J, with 23 bases between. The CDR3 totals 16 residues. The germline CDR1 and CDR2 sequences are SQVTM and ANQGSEA. Only a few counts were recorded for this clone. Its matching antigen is unknown. Every bit of the isolated RNA underwent reverse transcription, so sequencing read expressed TCRB transcripts. Data came from immunoSEQ multiplex PCR; TCRdb stores just in-frame clones and leaves some out. Of 400,000 to 600,000 clones listed, over 25% are singletons. Notes on the study in general: A possible short-template PCR bias applies equally to patients and controls.

The material sequenced was naive CD4+ T cells from blood. The chain is built from TRBV29-1 and TRBJ1-1; TRBD1 might be the D (6 bases). This receptor was taken from a man between 18 and 29 years old in good health. The CDR3 region has the DNA TGCAGCGTTGATCTGCAGGGGATAAGGTTCTTACCTGAAGCTTTCTTT. As protein: CSVDLQGIRFLPEAFF.